One and the same sample provided the 14 T cell receptor beta chains below, sequenced in a study of PD-L1 blockade in urothelial cancer. Using immunoSEQ multiplex PCR, the repertoire was profiled, and TCRdb retains in-frame clones only, with some absent. The sample shows approximately 86,000 clones, around 85% of them seen only once. The time point here: pretreatment peripheral blood. The sample was PBMCs, taken around atezolizumab (anti-PD-L1) treatment. The receptors were sampled from a man aged 40-49 years with urothelial cancer.

This clone was counted once. The chain has TRBV2 and TRBJ1-2; TRBD1 matches 7 bases. J lost 6 bases, V lost 8 bases, and 3 bases had no gene match. The CDR3 spans 11 residues. Germline V gives CDR1 SNHLY, CDR2 FYNNEI. This CDR3 is CASDRADGYTF. In DNA, the CDR3 is TGTGCCAGCGACAGGGCGGATGGCTACACCTTC.

This clone was recorded only once. The chain recombines TRBV6-5 with TRBJ1-1; 9 nucleotides match TRBD1. The ends lost 5 bases at V and 0 bases at J; junction bases unmatched: 4. This CDR3 is built from 15 residues. The V gene's germline CDR1 is MNHEY and CDR2 SVGAGI. The CDR3 region is CASSKDRGMNTEAFF. The CDR3 DNA sequence: TGTGCCAGCAGTAAGGACAGGGGCATGAACACTGAAGCTTTCTTT.

This clone has only a few counts. The chain combines TRBV19 with TRBJ1-4; 9 positions agree with TRBD1. CDR1 is LNHDA and CDR2 is SQIVND in the germline V gene (reference sequence). V gave up 8 bases and J gave up 2 bases; unmatched junction bases: 9. The CDR3 sequence is 16 residues long. CDR3 bases: TGTGCCAGTCCGGGACAGGGCCCAAGGACTAATGAAAAACTGTTTTTT. Its protein is CASPGQGPRTNEKLFF.

The chain employs TRBV27 and TRBJ2-7; 8 nucleotides match TRBD1. V lost 3 bases to trimming and J lost 3 bases; unmatched junction nucleotides: 7. The CDR3 totals 15 residues. Germline loops: CDR1 MNHEY, CDR2 SMNVEV (reference sequence). In DNA, the CDR3 is TGTGCCAGCAGTTTTCAGGGGGCTGGAAGCTACGAGCAGTACTTC. Protein: CASSFQGAGSYEQYF.

The CDR3 sequence is CASNFGLAGDEQFF. The CDR3 DNA sequence: TGCGCCAGCAACTTCGGGCTAGCGGGAGATGAGCAGTTCTTC. The chain employs TRBV5-1 and TRBJ2-1, with 10 bases matching TRBD2. Germline loops: CDR1 SGHRS, CDR2 YFSETQ. Trimming at V came to 6 bases and at J to 8 bases, leaving 8 bases not matched to a gene. CDR3 length: 14 residues.

This clone was recorded a few times. The chain couples TRBV28 to TRBJ1-5, with 8 bases fitting TRBD1. Germline CDR1 is MDHEN and CDR2 is SYDVKM. V shed 3 bases, J shed 0 bases, and the junction held 13 bases outside the gene matches. CDR3 length: 19 residues. The CDR3, as DNA: TGTGCCAGCAGTTTGGCGGGGACAGGAAATTTCATTAGCAATCAGCCCCAGCATTTT. Amino acid sequence: CASSLAGTGNFISNQPQHF. Full variable domain (remainder filled in from reference TRBV28 and TRBJ1-5): DVKVTQSSRYLVKRTGEKVFLECVQDMDHENMFWYRQDPGLGLRLIYFSYDVKMKEKGDIPEGYSVSREKKERFSLILESASTNQTSMYLCASSLAGTGNFISNQPQHFGDGTRLSIL.

The genes are TRBV25-1 and TRBJ2-1; 9 positions match TRBD2. Germline CDR1 is MGHDK and CDR2 is SYGVNS. The V and J ends lost 6 bases and 1 base, in that order; junction bases with no gene match: 1. This CDR3 region has 14 residues. This CDR3 reads CASRGLASYNEQFF. The CDR3 DNA reads as TGTGCCAGCAGGGGACTAGCATCCTACAATGAGCAGTTCTTC.

This CDR3 reads CASSLRPEGYEQYF. The CDR3, as DNA: TGTGCCAGCAGCTTACGACCGGAGGGTTACGAGCAGTACTTC. The chain links TRBV7-9 to TRBJ2-7, with TRBD2 as a possible D gene (6 bases). Per the germline V gene, CDR1 is SEHNR and CDR2 is FQNEAQ (reference sequence). Trimming left V 2 bases short and J 4 bases short, with 12 bases between. This CDR3 is built from 14 residues.

This chain links TRBV9 with TRBJ2-1, with TRBD2 identical over 10 bases. After removal of 0 bases from V and 6 bases from J, the junction contained 0 bases not matched to a gene. Germline V gene lookup returns CDR1 SGDLS and CDR2 YYNGEE. The CDR3 runs to 14 residues. The CDR3 nucleotides read TGTGCCAGCAGCGTAGGGACTAGCGGCAATGAGCAGTTCTTC. It specifies CASSVGTSGNEQFF.

The rearrangement joins TRBV27 to TRBJ2-1; the match to TRBD2 covers 8 bases. Per the germline V gene, CDR1 is MNHEY and CDR2 is SMNVEV (reference sequence). The J segment lost 8 bases and the V segment lost 5 bases, leaving 17 bases of the junction unmatched. The CDR3 spans 17 residues. The CDR3 DNA is TGTGCCAGCAGTCTCATACTAGCGGATTTGCGATCGGATGAGCAGTTCTTC. It specifies CASSLILADLRSDEQFF.

The chain recombines TRBV27 with TRBJ2-7; D is uncertain. CDR3 length: 14 residues. With 0 bases removed from V and 2 bases from J, the gap between germline ends came to 8 bases. The germline V gene encodes CDR1 MNHEY and CDR2 SMNVEV (reference sequence). The CDR3 sequence: CASSLSITTYEQYF. The CDR3 DNA reads as TGTGCCAGCAGTTTATCTATTACAACCTACGAGCAGTACTTC.

The chain recombines TRBV10-2 with TRBJ2-1, with unresolved D. Trimming cost V 7 bases and J 5 bases, with 6 bases left between them. This CDR3 is 11 amino acids long. The germline gives CDR1 WSHSY, CDR2 SAAADI. The CDR3 DNA sequence: TGCGCCAGCACAACTCACAATGAGCAGTTCTTC. Protein sequence: CASTTHNEQFF.

This chain uses TRBV28 with TRBJ2-7, with TRBD1 matching 8 bases. This CDR3 is 12 amino acids long. The ends lost 8 bases at V and 7 bases at J; junction bases unmatched: 7. The germline CDR1 and CDR2 sequences are MDHEN and SYDVKM. DNA for the CDR3: TGTGCCAGCCGACAGGGGCTAGGAGAGCAGTACTTC. This gives the protein CASRQGLGEQYF.

This chain connects TRBV11-2 to TRBJ2-7; D is perhaps TRBD1 (5 bases). The ends were cut back, 3 bases at V and 2 bases at J, with 11 bases in the middle. Looked up from germline, CDR1 is SGHAT and CDR2 is FQNNGV. The length of the CDR3 is 14 residues. DNA of the CDR3: TGTGCCAGCAGCTTCTCACAGGCTGCCTACGAGCAGTACTTC. Its translation: CASSFSQAAYEQYF.